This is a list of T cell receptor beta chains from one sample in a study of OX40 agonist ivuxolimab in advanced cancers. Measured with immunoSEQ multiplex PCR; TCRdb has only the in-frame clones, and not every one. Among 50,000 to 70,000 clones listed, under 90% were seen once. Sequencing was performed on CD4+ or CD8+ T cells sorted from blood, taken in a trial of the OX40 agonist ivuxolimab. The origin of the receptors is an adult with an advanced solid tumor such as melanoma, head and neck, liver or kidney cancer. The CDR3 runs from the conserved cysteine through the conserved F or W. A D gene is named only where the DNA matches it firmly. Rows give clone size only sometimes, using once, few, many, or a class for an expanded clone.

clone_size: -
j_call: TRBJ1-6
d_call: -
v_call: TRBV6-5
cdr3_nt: TGTGCCAGCAGTTACTTAGGGGACATCAAAAATTCACCCCTCCACTTT
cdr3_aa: CASSYLGDIKNSPLHF

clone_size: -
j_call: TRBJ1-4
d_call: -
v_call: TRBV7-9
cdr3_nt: TGTGCCAGCAGCTTAGATACCCCGGGACCGCCATGGTTTTTT
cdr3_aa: CASSLDTPGPPWFF

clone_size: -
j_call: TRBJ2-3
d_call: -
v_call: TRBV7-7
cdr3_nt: TGTGCTAGCAGCTTGGGAGCGGGCACAGATACGCAGTATTTT
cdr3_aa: CASSLGAGTDTQYF

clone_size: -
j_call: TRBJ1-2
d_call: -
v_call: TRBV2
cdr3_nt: TGTGCCAGCATCCAATCGGGGTCGCAGAGTCCCTATGGCTACACCTTC
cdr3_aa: CASIQSGSQSPYGYTF

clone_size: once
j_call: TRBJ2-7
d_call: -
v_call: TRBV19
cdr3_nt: TGTGCCAGTAGTATAACGGCCCGGACAGCCGAGCAGTACTTC
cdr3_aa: CASSITARTAEQYF

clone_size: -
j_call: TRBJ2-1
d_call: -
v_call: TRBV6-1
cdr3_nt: TGTGCCAGCAGCCCCACCAGGAATGAGCAGTTCTTC
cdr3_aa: CASSPTRNEQFF

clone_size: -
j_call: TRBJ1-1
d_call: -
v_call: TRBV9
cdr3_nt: TGTGCCAGCAGCGTAGACAGTCGTATGACCGCTTTCTTT
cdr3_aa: CASSVDSRMTAFF

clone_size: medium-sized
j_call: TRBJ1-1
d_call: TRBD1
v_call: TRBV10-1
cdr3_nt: TGCGCCAGCAGAGGGACAGGGGAGGCTTTCTTT
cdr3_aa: CASRGTGEAFF

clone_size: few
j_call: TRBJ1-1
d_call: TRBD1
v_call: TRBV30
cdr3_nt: TGTGCCTGGAGCCCGACAGGGCGGAACACTGAAGCTTTCTTT
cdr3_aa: CAWSPTGRNTEAFF

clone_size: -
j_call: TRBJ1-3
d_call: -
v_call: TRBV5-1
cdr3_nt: TGCGCCAGCAGCTTGGGAACAGAAGGAAACACCATATATTTT
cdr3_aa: CASSLGTEGNTIYF

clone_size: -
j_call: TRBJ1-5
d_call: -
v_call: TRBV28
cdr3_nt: TGTGCCAGCAGTGGTCTCGGACAGTACAATCAGCCCCAGCATTTT
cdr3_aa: CASSGLGQYNQPQHF

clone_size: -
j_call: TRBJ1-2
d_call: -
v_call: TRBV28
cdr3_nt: TGTGCCAGCAGTTCCTGGCTTCAGACAAGGGATAGCTACACCTTC
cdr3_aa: CASSSWLQTRDSYTF

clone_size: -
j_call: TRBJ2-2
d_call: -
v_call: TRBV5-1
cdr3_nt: TGCGCCAGCAGCACCTTAGTTGTCGGCGGGGAGCTGTTTTTT
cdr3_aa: CASSTLVVGGELFF

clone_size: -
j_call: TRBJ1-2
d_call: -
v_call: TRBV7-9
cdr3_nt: TGTGCCAGCAGCTTAGGGGGTTCAGGGGCCTATGGCTACACCTTC
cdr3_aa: CASSLGGSGAYGYTF

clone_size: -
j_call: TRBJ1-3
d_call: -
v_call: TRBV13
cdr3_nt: TGTGCCAGCAGCGACGAGCGCGGGGGGGCCCAGGGCACCATATATTTT
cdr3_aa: CASSDERGGAQGTIYF

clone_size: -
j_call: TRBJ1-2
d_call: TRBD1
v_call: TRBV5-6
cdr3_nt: TGTGCCAGCAGCTTGGGGGACAGGAGATCCTATGGCTACACCTTC
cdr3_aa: CASSLGDRRSYGYTF

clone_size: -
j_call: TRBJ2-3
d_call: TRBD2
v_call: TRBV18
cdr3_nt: TGTGCCAGCTCACCGCTAGCGGGAGAAGATACGCAGTATTTT
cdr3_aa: CASSPLAGEDTQYF

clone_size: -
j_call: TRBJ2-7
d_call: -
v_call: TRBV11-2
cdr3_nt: TGTGCCAGCAGCTCTGTGAGGAGCATTTCCTACGAGCAGTACTTC
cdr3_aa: CASSSVRSISYEQYF

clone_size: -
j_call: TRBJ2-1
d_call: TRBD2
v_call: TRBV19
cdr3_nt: TGTGCCAGTAGTCCATCTAGCGGGAGATCCAATGAGCAGTTCTTC
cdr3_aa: CASSPSSGRSNEQFF

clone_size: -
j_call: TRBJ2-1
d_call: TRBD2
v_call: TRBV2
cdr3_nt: TGTGCCAGCAGTGGGGCTAGCGGGGGCCTGGAGCAGTTCTTC
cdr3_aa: CASSGASGGLEQFF

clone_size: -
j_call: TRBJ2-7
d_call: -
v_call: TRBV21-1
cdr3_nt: TGTGCCACCTCGGACAGGGATCCCTACGAGCAGTACTTC
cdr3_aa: CATSDRDPYEQYF

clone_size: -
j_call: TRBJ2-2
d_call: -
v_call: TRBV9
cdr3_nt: TGTGCCAGCAGCGTAGTGGGCGAGGTCCCCGGGGAGCTGTTTTTT
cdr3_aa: CASSVVGEVPGELFF

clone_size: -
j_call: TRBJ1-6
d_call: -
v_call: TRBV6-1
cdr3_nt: TGTGCCAGCTCTTTGGCCAATAATTCACCCCTCCACTTT
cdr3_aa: CASSLANNSPLHF

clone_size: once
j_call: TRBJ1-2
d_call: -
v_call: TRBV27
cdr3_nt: TGTGCCAGCAGTTTACTAGGGTCTGGTGGCTACACCTTC
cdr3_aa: CASSLLGSGGYTF

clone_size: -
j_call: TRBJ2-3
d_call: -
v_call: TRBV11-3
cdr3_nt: TGTGCCAGCAGCATGCTAGGGGTCCCCACAGATACGCAGTATTTT
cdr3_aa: CASSMLGVPTDTQYF

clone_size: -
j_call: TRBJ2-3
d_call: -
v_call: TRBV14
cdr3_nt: TGTGCCAGCAGCCAAGTTCAGGGCACAGATACGCAGTATTTT
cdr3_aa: CASSQVQGTDTQYF

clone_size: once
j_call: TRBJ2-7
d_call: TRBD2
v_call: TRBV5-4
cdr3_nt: TGTGCCAGCAGCGGGGGACTAGCATCGTACGAGCAGTACTTC
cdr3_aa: CASSGGLASYEQYF

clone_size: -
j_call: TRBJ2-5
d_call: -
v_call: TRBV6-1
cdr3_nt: TGTGCCAGCAGTGAGAGCAGAATCCAAGAGACCCAGTACTTC
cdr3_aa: CASSESRIQETQYF

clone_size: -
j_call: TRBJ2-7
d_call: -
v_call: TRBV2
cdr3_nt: TGTGCCAGCAGCCGACAGTACTCCTACGAGCAGTACTTC
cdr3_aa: CASSRQYSYEQYF

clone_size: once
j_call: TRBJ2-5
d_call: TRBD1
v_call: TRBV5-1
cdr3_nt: TGCGCCAGCAGCTCCTTCGACAGGGAGCGAGAGACCCAGTACTTC
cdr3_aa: CASSSFDRERETQYF

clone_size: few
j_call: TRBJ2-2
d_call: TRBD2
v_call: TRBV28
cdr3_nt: TGTGCCAGCAGTCTCCCGGGACTAGGAAACACCGGGGAGCTGTTTTTT
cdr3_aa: CASSLPGLGNTGELFF

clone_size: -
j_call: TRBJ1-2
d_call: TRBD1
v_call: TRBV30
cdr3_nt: TGTGCCTGGAGTGTAGACAGGGGAAGGAGCTACACCTTC
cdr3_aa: CAWSVDRGRSYTF

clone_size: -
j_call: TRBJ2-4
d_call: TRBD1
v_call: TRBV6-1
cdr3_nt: TGTGCCAGCAGTGATCCGGGACAGGGGTTCCCTCAGTACTTC
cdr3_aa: CASSDPGQGFPQYF

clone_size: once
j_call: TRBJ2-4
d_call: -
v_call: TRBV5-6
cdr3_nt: TGTGCCAGCAGCTTGGATGTCAAAAACATTCAGTACTTC
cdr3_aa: CASSLDVKNIQYF

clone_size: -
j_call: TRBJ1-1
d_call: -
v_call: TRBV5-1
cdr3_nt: TGCGCCAGCAGCCTCGGGGGGGGGCGCGGCACTGAAGCTTTCTTT
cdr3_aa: CASSLGGGRGTEAFF

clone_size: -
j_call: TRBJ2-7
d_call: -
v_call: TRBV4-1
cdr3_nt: TGCGCCAGCAGCCAAGCGGACTCCCTGGGTAGGGGGCAGTACTTC
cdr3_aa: CASSQADSLGRGQYF

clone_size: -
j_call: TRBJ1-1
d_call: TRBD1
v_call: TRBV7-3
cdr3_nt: TGTGCCAGCAGCTCAACAGGGGGGAAGGCTGAAGCTTTCTTT
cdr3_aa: CASSSTGGKAEAFF

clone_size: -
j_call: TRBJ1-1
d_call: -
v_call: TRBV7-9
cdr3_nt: TGTGCCAGCAGCTTATCAGAGAACACTGAAGCTTTCTTT
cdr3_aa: CASSLSENTEAFF

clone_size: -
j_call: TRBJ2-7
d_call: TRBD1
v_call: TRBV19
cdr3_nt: TGTGCCAGTAGTATAGGGGGACAGGGTTACGAGCAGTACTTC
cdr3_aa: CASSIGGQGYEQYF